The clone carrying this T cell receptor beta chain was recorded a few times. Its antigen is not known. TCRdb redid the calling of the 5' RACE reads with MiXCR, one entry per CDR3 protein. The table records about 220,000 distinct CDR3 sequences, around 17% of them present only once. The germline gives CDR1 SQVTM, CDR2 ANQGSEA. Unmatched junction bases numbered 14, after V lost 7 bases and J lost 11 bases. This CDR3 spans 13 amino acids. The sample originates from a study of CD8 T cells in ankylosing spondylitis. Whole-study findings and limits: The clones that were linked to disease were reported to be significantly enriched in matched synovial fluid samples from ankylosing spondylitis patients. Some motif variants had been reported before (in reactive arthritis synovial fluid and blood). Ankylosing spondylitis blood appeared to carry a characteristic TCR beta motif of roughly 8 highly homologous variants.

The sequence came from a male donor with ankylosing spondylitis. The chain uses TRBV29-1 and TRBJ1-1; 9 bases align to TRBD1. The sample taken for sequencing was blood, either unsorted or a sorted T cell fraction (not recorded which). For the CDR3, the DNA is TGCAGCGCTCTCATGGGACAGGGAGGCTTGGCTTTCTTT. Translating it yields CSALMGQGGLAFF.